This T cell receptor beta chain came from a study of T cell repertoires in cytomegalovirus infection. Study details: In public TCR beta signatures, there were indications of both CMV infection and matching HLA type.

This clonotype was picked up a small number of times. Antigen unknown. One entry per CDR3 protein, called by TCRdb with MiXCR from the reads. This sample has 60,000 to 80,000 distinct CDR3 sequences, with 20% found just once. The CDR3 length is 14 residues. V shed 1 base and J shed 1 base, with 7 bases lying between them. In germline, CDR1 is KGHSH, CDR2 LQKENI. The receptor was derived from a human donor in good health (CMV status not recorded). Some clones in this sample may be carry-over from other donors' samples. This rearrangement joins TRBV18 to TRBJ1-1, with D unresolved. The material was CD8+ T cells from cultured PBMCs, obtained from culture after CMV antigen stimulation. CDR3 in amino acids: CASSPRIENTEAFF. The CDR3 bases are TGTGCCAGCTCACCACGCATTGAGAACACTGAAGCTTTCTTT.